In its sample, the clone carrying this T cell receptor (beta chain) was seen a few times. This specimen comes from a study of blood T cells in healthy people across ages. Primed by a sample-barcoded 5' primer and a J-beta primer mix, a second PCR proceeded for 7 to 11 cycles. MiXCR was run by TCRdb on the 5' RACE reads, yielding one entry per CDR3 protein. The data hold 1 million or so distinct CDR3 sequences, with approximately 26% observed a single time. The data also belong to a second study, concerning T cells of mothers and their children. That work adds: The sample comes from some 10 healthy Caucasian donors: mothers and children.

This clonotype was obtained from a girl aged 2 to 9 in good health. The sample taken for sequencing was blood.

CDR3 residues: CASSRRDTSRYEQYF. The CDR3, as DNA: TGTGCCAGCAGCCGAAGGGACACCTCCCGCTACGAGCAGTACTTC. The chain combines TRBV7-9 with TRBJ2-7, with a weak D call TRBD1 (6 bases). CDR3 size: 15 residues. Between the trimmed V and J ends, which lost 5 bases and 3 bases, there was a span of 17 bases. Germline V lookup: CDR1 SEHNR, CDR2 FQNEAQ (reference sequence).